The rows below give T cell receptor beta chains drawn from one sample of a study of T cell responses to AZD1222 COVID-19 vaccine. The method was immunoSEQ multiplex PCR; TCRdb's version includes in-frame clones alone and lacks a portion of them. The profile shows roughly 100,000 clones, approximately 89% of them singletons. The material was peripheral blood, obtained on day 0 of AZD1222 vaccination. These receptors were obtained from an adult in good health. Both conserved end residues are part of each CDR3. The D gene is left open where the match is weak. Expanded clones are given a class, and other clones once, few, many or no size at all.

d_call	j_call	clone_size	v_call	cdr3_aa	cdr3_nt
TRBD2	TRBJ2-1	once	TRBV28	CASSPIGAGGYNEQFF	TGTGCCAGCAGCCCAATAGGGGCGGGGGGGTACAATGAGCAGTTCTTC
TRBD2	TRBJ2-2	once	TRBV7-2	CASSLGGTSNTGELFF	TGTGCCAGCAGCTTAGGAGGGACTAGTAACACCGGGGAGCTGTTTTTT
.	TRBJ1-2	once	TRBV20-1	CSARTEYGYTF	TGCAGTGCTAGGACTGAATATGGCTACACCTTC
TRBD1	TRBJ1-5	.	TRBV10-3	CAIATGEDQPQHF	TGTGCCATCGCGACAGGGGAGGATCAGCCCCAGCATTTT
.	TRBJ2-3	.	TRBV6-4	CASSADGLYTDTQYF	TGTGCCAGCAGCGCGGATGGACTGTACACAGATACGCAGTATTTT
.	TRBJ2-1	few	TRBV4-2	CASSQAGRGNKYNEQFF	TGTGCCAGCAGCCAAGCGGGGCGCGGAAACAAATACAATGAGCAGTTCTTC
.	TRBJ1-1	once	TRBV6-5	CASSYSTGFGEAFF	TGTGCCAGCAGTTACTCTACAGGGTTCGGTGAAGCTTTCTTT
.	TRBJ2-6	.	TRBV19	CASRQGAGANVLTF	TGTGCCAGTAGGCAGGGTGCTGGGGCCAACGTCCTGACTTTC
.	TRBJ1-2	.	TRBV5-1	CASSFREVNYGYTF	TGCGCCAGCAGCTTCCGGGAGGTTAACTATGGCTACACCTTC
.	TRBJ2-3	.	TRBV5-1	CASSYGVSPSTDTQYF	TGCGCCAGCAGCTACGGTGTAAGTCCGAGCACAGATACGCAGTATTTT
TRBD1	TRBJ2-7	once	TRBV12-3/TRBV12-4	CASSPSDRGEQYF	TGTGCCAGCAGTCCCTCGGACAGGGGCGAGCAGTACTTC
.	TRBJ1-2	.	TRBV4-3	CASSQDAAGNYGYTF	TGCGCCAGCAGCCAAGATGCGGCAGGGAACTATGGCTACACCTTC
.	TRBJ1-6	.	TRBV2	CASNPGTHSPLHF	TGTGCCAGCAACCCGGGGACGCATTCACCCCTCCACTTT
.	TRBJ1-1	.	TRBV5-1	CASSLGFTGFDAFF	TGCGCCAGCAGCTTGGGTTTTACAGGATTCGACGCTTTCTTT
.	TRBJ1-1	.	TRBV6-2/TRBV6-3	CASSYSIPNRPFF	TGTGCCAGCAGTTACTCGATCCCCAACAGGCCCTTCTTT
.	TRBJ1-2	.	TRBV28	CASGRGAEGYTF	TGTGCCAGCGGTCGGGGGGCGGAAGGCTACACCTTC
TRBD1	TRBJ2-3	.	TRBV19	CASSPPGQLNTQYF	TGTGCCAGTAGTCCCCCGGGACAGCTAAATACGCAGTATTTT
.	TRBJ2-6	once	TRBV11-3	CASSPGSSGANVLTF	TGTGCCAGCAGCCCAGGAAGCTCTGGGGCCAACGTCCTGACTTTC
TRBD1	TRBJ2-7	.	TRBV27	CASRAQTGGWGGEQYF	TGTGCCAGCAGAGCCCAGACAGGGGGCTGGGGTGGCGAGCAGTACTTC
.	TRBJ2-7	.	TRBV5-1	CASSLLNPGPGRYEQYF	TGCGCCAGCAGCTTGCTAAATCCCGGGCCAGGACGCTACGAGCAGTACTTC
.	TRBJ1-5	.	TRBV7-3	CASSQFGGNQPQHF	TGTGCCAGCAGCCAGTTCGGTGGTAATCAGCCCCAGCATTTT